This T cell receptor beta chain was documented in a study of shared clonotypes between healthy human individuals. Unsorted PBMC replicate PCRs drew on about 0.3 ug DNA, representing some 28,000 T cell genomes. Using immunoSEQ multiplex PCR, the repertoire was profiled, and TCRdb retains in-frame clones only, with some absent. The sample contains some 92,000 clones, approximately 51% of which appear only once. CDR3 size: 14 residues. CDR1 and CDR2 (germline): MDHEN, SYDVKM. The ends lost 5 bases at V and 5 bases at J; junction bases unmatched: 5. Sequenced material: PBMCs. The TCR was taken from a woman aged 40-49 years in good health. Some clones in this sample may be carry-over from other donors' samples. The chain joins TRBV28 to TRBJ1-4, with 7 bases aligning to TRBD1. The CDR3 reads CASSSGTENEKLFF. The CDR3, as DNA: TGTGCCAGCAGTAGCGGGACAGAGAATGAAAAACTGTTTTTT.